Shown below are 14 T cell receptor beta chains from a single sample sequenced in a study of T cells in Graves' hyperthyroidism and ophthalmopathy. Using RNA transcripts as the source, TCR beta CDR3 regions were amplified. The HTBI primer set drove a first-round RT-PCR of the TCR CDR3. TCRdb reprocessed the multiplex PCR reads via MiXCR and lists one record per CDR3 protein. Here the sample spans around 250,000 distinct CDR3 sequences, roughly 15% being singletons. What was sequenced was blood. These receptors were taken from a woman aged 40 to 50 with Graves' hyperthyroidism that later progressed to Graves' ophthalmopathy.

On this clonotype: One end of the junction does not line up with germline, which may come from a read error. The V gene is TRBV30, the J gene TRBJ2-1; D is unresolved. Germline V gene data show CDR1 as GTSNPN and CDR2 as SVGIG (reference sequence). CDR3 size: 15 residues. CDR3 bases: TGTGCCTGGAGTGGTGTCGGGCCCCTCTACAATGAGAAGTTCTTC. Protein product: CAWSGVGPLYNEKFF.

Ten or more counts support this clonotype. The CDR3 loop is CASSSYRDGINEKLFF. CDR3 DNA sequence: TGTGCCAGCAGCTCCTACCGGGACGGAATTAATGAAAAACTGTTTTTT. V and J are TRBV13 and TRBJ1-4; possible D gene TRBD1, 5 bases. Germline lookup yields CDR1 PRHDT and CDR2 FYEKMQ (reference sequence). The V gene lost 4 bases and the J gene lost 4 bases, with 16 bases spanning the gap. The CDR3 spans 16 residues.

This clonotype was seen many times. The rearrangement joins TRBV6-1 to TRBJ2-1; no definite D call. Germline CDR1 MNHNS, CDR2 SASEGT. This CDR3 is built from 15 residues. The V gene lost 0 bases and the J gene lost 6 bases, with 12 bases spanning the gap. Here the CDR3 reads CASSEAFGLPNEQFF. The DNA for the CDR3 is TGTGCCAGCAGTGAAGCGTTCGGTTTGCCCAATGAGCAGTTCTTC.

This clonotype occurred a few times. The chain employs TRBV7-6 and TRBJ2-1, with D possibly TRBD1 on 5 matching bases. V shed 4 bases and J shed 4 bases, with 8 bases lying between them. The CDR3 consists of 13 residues. CDR1 is SGHVS, CDR2 FNYEAQ, per germline. This CDR3 reads CASSWTSYNEQFF. Here the CDR3 DNA reads TGTGCCAGCAGCTGGACAAGTTACAATGAGCAGTTCTTC.

This clonotype was seen at least ten times. This chain uses TRBV28 with TRBJ1-6; 9 bases fit TRBD1. The J segment lost 9 bases and the V segment lost 5 bases, leaving 5 bases of the junction unmatched. The germline gives CDR1 MDHEN, CDR2 SYDVKM. The length of the CDR3 is 14 residues. The CDR3 DNA reads as TGTGCCAGCAGTCCCCGGACAGGGGCTTCACCCCTCCACTTT. Translation gives CASSPRTGASPLHF.

This clonotype was counted ten times or more. The chain carries TRBV25-1 and TRBJ2-7, with a weak D call TRBD1 (6 bases). The germline V gene has CDR1 MGHDK and CDR2 SYGVNS. The CDR3 is 14 amino acids. V was pared by 2 bases and J by 1 base, with 9 bases between. The CDR3 DNA follows: TGTGCCAGCAGTGAACAGGGGAGATCCTACGAGCAGTACTTC. It yields the protein CASSEQGRSYEQYF.

The chain employs TRBV19 and TRBJ2-1; D assignment may be TRBD1 or TRBD2 (6 bases each). The V end was cut by 4 bases, the J end by 7 bases, with 17 bases between. The germline V gene encodes CDR1 LNHDA and CDR2 SQIVND (reference sequence). The CDR3 is 15 residues long. The CDR3 nucleotides read TGTGCCAGTAGTACCCGAGGGGGGCCGGGTAATGAGCAGTTCTTC. It is translated as CASSTRGGPGNEQFF. The full variable domain, in which reference TRBV19 and TRBJ2-1 provide the parts outside the CDR3, is DGGITQSPKYLFRKEGQNVTLSCEQNLNHDAMYWYRQDPGQGLRLIYYSQIVNDFQKGDIAEGYSVSREKKESFPLTVTSAQKNPTAFYLCASSTRGGPGNEQFFGPGTRLTVL.

This clonotype was recorded at least ten times. In DNA, the CDR3 is TGTGCCAGCAGCTCCGTAGCGGGAGCCACCGAGACCCAGTACTTC. Encoded protein: CASSSVAGATETQYF. This chain joins TRBV11-2 and TRBJ2-5, with 9 bases identical to TRBD2. Germline CDR1 is SGHAT and CDR2 is FQNNGV. The CDR3 length is 15 residues. After removal of 4 bases from V and 5 bases from J, the junction contained 8 bases not matched to a gene.

This clonotype was found many times. The V call is TRBV29-1, the J call TRBJ2-2; possible D gene TRBD1, 6 bases. Germline CDR1 is SQVTM and CDR2 is ANQGSEA. This CDR3 has 15 residues. With 4 bases removed from V and 1 base from J, the gap between germline ends came to 13 bases. The CDR3 nucleotides are TGCAGCGTTGGGATGGGGGCGCGGAACACCGGGGAGCTGTTTTTT. It codes for CSVGMGARNTGELFF.

This clonotype appeared many times. In DNA, the CDR3 is TGCAGTGCTAGAGATGCCGGGACAGGCGTCTCCTACGAGCAGTACTTC. Translating it yields CSARDAGTGVSYEQYF. The V gene is TRBV20-1, the J gene TRBJ2-7; TRBD1 matches 8 bases. Germline loops: CDR1 DFQATT, CDR2 SNEGSKA (reference sequence). Losses at the gene ends were 0 bases for V and 0 bases for J; bases not matched to a gene: 7. This CDR3 comprises 16 residues.

This clonotype was counted at least ten times. This sequence joins TRBV28 and TRBJ2-7, with D unclear. Germline loops: CDR1 MDHEN, CDR2 SYDVKM. Trimming shortened V by 5 bases and J by 2 bases, and 10 bases separated the two germline ends. This CDR3 has 13 amino acids. CDR3 bases: TGTGCCAGCAGTAAGAACAAAGCCTACGAGCAGTACTTC. Encoded protein: CASSKNKAYEQYF.

A few counts support this clonotype. This chain connects TRBV7-2 to TRBJ2-5, with D perhaps assigned TRBD1 or TRBD2 (5 bases each). Germline loops: CDR1 SGHTA, CDR2 FQGNSA. The CDR3 loop spans 16 amino acids. Between the trimmed V and J ends, which lost 4 bases and 1 base, there was a span of 16 bases. The CDR3 region has the DNA TGTGCCAGCAGCTCCTACATGGGGACGGGCCAAGAGACCCAGTACTTC. This gives the protein CASSSYMGTGQETQYF. Drawing the rest from reference TRBV7-2 and TRBJ2-5, the complete variable domain is GAGVSQSPSNKVTEKGKDVELRCDPISGHTALYWYRQSLGQGLEFLIYFQGNSAPDKSGLPSDRFSAERTGGSVSTLTIQRTQQEDSAVYLCASSSYMGTGQETQYFGPGTRLLVL.

The chain carries TRBV20-1 and TRBJ2-3, with 7 nucleotides matching TRBD1. CDR3 length equals 15 residues. Losses at the gene ends were 2 bases for V and 2 bases for J; bases not matched to a gene: 7. Looked up from germline, CDR1 is DFQATT and CDR2 is SNEGSKA (reference sequence). The CDR3, as DNA: TGCAGTGCTAGAAAACAACAGGGGCTCACAGATACGCAGTATTTT. It encodes CSARKQQGLTDTQYF.

In this sample, this clonotype turned up many times. This sequence joins TRBV4-1 and TRBJ1-6, with D tentatively TRBD1 (6 bases). V shed 4 bases and J shed 11 bases, with 21 bases lying between them. This CDR3 comprises 16 residues. Germline V gives CDR1 MGHRA, CDR2 YSYEKL. The CDR3 DNA is TGCGCCAGCAGCCCGCAAGTAGGACAGTTCCCACCACCCCTCCACTTT. Its translation is CASSPQVGQFPPPLHF.